Following are 14 T cell receptor beta chains from one sample sequenced in a study of blood T cells in healthy people across ages. Together with a sample-barcoded 5' primer, a J-beta primer mix was included in a second PCR lasting roughly 6 to 12 cycles. TCRdb processed the 5' RACE reads anew with MiXCR; each CDR3 protein has one entry. The sample lists 1.5 million to 2 million distinct CDR3 sequences, around 40% occurring once. The sequencing input was blood. The receptor source for this set is a human donor in good health.

In its sample, this clonotype was seen a few times. The chain carries TRBV28 and TRBJ2-6; no clear D gene. Deletions cut 7 bases from V and 2 bases from J, with 6 bases between. Germline CDR1 reads MDHEN; CDR2 reads SYDVKM. The CDR3 is 13 residues long. This CDR3 is CASKVPGANVLTF. For the CDR3, the DNA is TGTGCCAGCAAAGTGCCTGGGGCCAACGTCCTGACTTTC. Supplemented by reference TRBV28 and TRBJ2-6, the full variable domain reads DVKVTQSSRYLVKRTGEKVFLECVQDMDHENMFWYRQDPGLGLRLIYFSYDVKMKEKGDIPEGYSVSREKKERFSLILESASTNQTSMYLCASKVPGANVLTFGAGSRLTVL.

V gene TRBV20-1 combines with J gene TRBJ2-5; D is unresolved. The V end was cut by 5 bases, the J end by 1 base, with 8 bases between. The germline gives CDR1 DFQATT, CDR2 SNEGSKA (reference sequence). CDR3 length: 12 residues. The CDR3: CSAERIQETQYF. The CDR3 DNA is TGCAGTGCTGAAAGAATCCAAGAGACCCAGTACTTC.

This clonotype was counted only a few times. This chain links TRBV3-1 with TRBJ2-7, with 7 bases aligning to TRBD2. The CDR3 totals 16 residues. J gave up 3 bases and V 2 bases, and 10 bases lay outside the gene matches. CDR1 is LGHDT, CDR2 YNNKEL, per germline (reference sequence). In DNA form, the CDR3 reads TGTGCCAGCAGCCAACTCGGGGGAGGGAACCTCTACGAGCAGTACTTC. Protein: CASSQLGGGNLYEQYF.

The chain couples TRBV20-1 to TRBJ1-1; no definite D call. The CDR3 extends over 11 amino acids. Trimming pared 3 bases from V and 4 bases from J, leaving 6 bases between. Germline CDR1 and CDR2: DFQATT and SNEGSKA (reference sequence). The CDR3 here is CSARPSTEAFF. CDR3 DNA sequence: TGCAGTGCTAGGCCGTCCACTGAAGCTTTCTTT.

In the case of this clonotype: At one of its ends the junction is not consistent with the germline gene, which may arise from a read error. J is TRBJ2-2 and V is TRBV28; 8 positions agree with TRBD1. The CDR3 extends over 13 amino acids. Germline assignment: CDR1 MDHEN and CDR2 SYDVKM. The CDR3 spells CASRGQGAGELVF. The CDR3 region has the DNA TGTGCCAGCAGAGGACAGGGAGCCGGGGAGCTGGTTTTT.

This clonotype was observed a few times. The V call is TRBV6-1, the J call TRBJ1-2; tentative D call: TRBD1 (5 bases). V was clipped by 1 base and J by 7 bases, with 10 bases between them. This CDR3 region has 13 residues. Germline V gene sequence: CDR1 MNHNS, CDR2 SASEGT. The CDR3 DNA follows: TGTGCCAGCAGTGAAGACCGTGGGGGTGGCTACACCTTC. Translated, it gives CASSEDRGGGYTF.

This clonotype turned up a few times. The chain links TRBV20-1 to TRBJ2-7, with TRBD2 matching 7 bases. In germline, CDR1 is DFQATT, CDR2 SNEGSKA (reference sequence). V trimming: 0 bases; J trimming: 2 bases; junction bases outside the gene matches: 4. The CDR3 is 14 amino acids. CDR3 protein: CSARDGRQTYEQYF. DNA for the CDR3: TGCAGTGCTAGAGACGGGAGGCAAACCTACGAGCAGTACTTC.

This clonotype was recorded a few times. V gene TRBV4-3 combines with J gene TRBJ2-7, with D perhaps matching TRBD2 (6 bases). The V and J ends lost 4 bases and 2 bases respectively, with 15 bases between them. This CDR3 region has 15 residues. Germline V gene data show CDR1 as LGHNA and CDR2 as YSLEER. CDR3 protein: CASSLLVGGTYEQYF. As DNA, the CDR3 is TGCGCCAGCAGCCTCCTCGTTGGGGGGACCTACGAGCAGTACTTC.

The chain combines TRBV27 with TRBJ1-4; weak D call: TRBD1 (6 bases). Germline CDR1 and CDR2: MNHEY and SMNVEV (reference sequence). V lost 10 bases, J lost 4 bases, and 16 bases lay in between. The CDR3 is 14 residues long. DNA for the CDR3: TGTGCCACCAGGACGCGGGACAATAATGAAAAACTGTTTTTT. It is translated as CATRTRDNNEKLFF.

This clonotype has a handful of counts. The rearrangement links TRBV12-3 or TRBV12-4 to TRBJ2-3; D gene ambiguous. With 4 bases removed from V and 14 bases from J, the gap between germline ends came to 19 bases. CDR3 size: 13 residues. This chain's CDR3 is CASSSNQAALRYF. The DNA of the CDR3 is TGTGCCAGCAGTTCAAATCAGGCAGCGCTTCGGTATTTT.

This clonotype has more than one count but fewer than ten. The chain couples TRBV12-3 or TRBV12-4 to TRBJ2-4; the D is unclear. The CDR3 loop spans 12 amino acids. V dropped 2 bases and J dropped 8 bases, with 7 bases sitting between them. The CDR3 DNA follows: TGTGCCAGCAGTTTAAGAGTAGACATTCAGTACTTC. Residues: CASSLRVDIQYF.

The rearrangement uses TRBV7-9 and TRBJ2-1; no reliable D call. V was clipped by 1 base and J by 4 bases, with 11 bases between them. The length of the CDR3 is 15 residues. Per the germline V gene, CDR1 is SEHNR and CDR2 is FQNEAQ (reference sequence). CDR3 DNA sequence: TGTGCCAGCAGCTTAGATTGGCCTGGTTACAATGAGCAGTTCTTC. As protein: CASSLDWPGYNEQFF.

In regard to this clonotype: This may be a read error, as it is one base from a much larger clone. V is TRBV9 and J is TRBJ2-7; D is ambiguous. Germline CDR1 and CDR2: SGDLS and YYNGEE. The CDR3 loop spans 13 amino acids. CDR3 nucleotide sequence: TGTGCCGGCAGCTCCCCCAGCTCCTACGAGCAGTACTTC. Translated: CAGSSPSSYEQYF.

The V gene is TRBV7-2, the J gene TRBJ2-1; D is perhaps TRBD1 or TRBD2 (5 bases each). Looked up from germline, CDR1 is SGHTA and CDR2 is FQGNSA. This CDR3 comprises 16 residues. Trimming stripped 5 bases from V and 1 base from J, with 15 bases between. The DNA for the CDR3 is TGTGCCAGCAGCCCCCAGGGCCGAGGGTCCTACAATGAGCAGTTCTTC. It codes for CASSPQGRGSYNEQFF.